A single sample is the source of the 27 T cell receptor beta chains below, sequenced in a study of T cell responses to AZD1222 COVID-19 vaccine. The repertoire was sequenced with immunoSEQ multiplex PCR; TCRdb's copy has only in-frame clones and lacks some. The profile covers about 120,000 clones, with roughly nine tenths appearing a single time and 3.5% to 5% taken by the ten largest. The material sequenced was peripheral blood, taken on day 0 of AZD1222 vaccination. The receptors were sampled from an adult in good health.

The rearrangement links TRBV9 to TRBJ1-3; D not resolved. CDR3 length equals 15 residues. The germline CDR1 and CDR2 sequences are SGDLS and YYNGEE. V was cut by 0 bases and J by 0 bases, with 7 bases left in between. CDR3 nucleotides: TGTGCCAGCAGCGTAGCCCCGTCCTCTGGAAACACCATATATTTT. Translating it yields CASSVAPSSGNTIYF.

This clone was counted once. The genes are TRBV7-2 and TRBJ1-2; 7 nucleotides line up with TRBD1. Germline CDR1 SGHTA, CDR2 FQGNSA. Germline trimming cut 4 bases from V and 4 bases from J; bases unmatched to any gene: 6. The CDR3 consists of 14 residues. CDR3 residues: CASSWAGQSYGYTF. CDR3 coding DNA: TGTGCCAGCAGCTGGGCGGGACAGAGCTATGGCTACACCTTC. Complete variable domain (other parts from reference TRBV7-2 and TRBJ1-2): GAGVSQSPSNKVTEKGKDVELRCDPISGHTALYWYRQSLGQGLEFLIYFQGNSAPDKSGLPSDRFSAERTGGSVSTLTIQRTQQEDSAVYLCASSWAGQSYGYTFGSGTRLTVV.

The chain recombines TRBV19 with TRBJ1-1; no definite D call. The CDR3 covers 17 residues. CDR1 and CDR2 from the germline V gene are LNHDA and SQIVND (reference sequence). The V gene lost 1 base and the J gene lost 1 base, with 16 bases spanning the gap. In nucleotides, the CDR3 is TGTGCCAGTAGTATAGGCACCACCAAACGGAGGAACACTGAAGCTTTCTTT. This translates into CASSIGTTKRRNTEAFF.

The chain joins TRBV3-1 (or the pseudogene TRBV3-2) to TRBJ2-3, with 14 bases identical to TRBD2. The CDR3 covers 15 residues. Trimming at V came to 4 bases and at J to 7 bases, leaving 4 bases not matched to a gene. The germline gives CDR1 LGHDT, CDR2 YNNKEL (reference sequence). The CDR3 coding sequence is TGTGCCAGCAGCCCGGGGACTAGCGGGAGAAATACGCAGTATTTT. Amino acids: CASSPGTSGRNTQYF.

This chain joins TRBV3-1 (or the pseudogene TRBV3-2) and TRBJ2-2; D unclear. Between the trimmed V and J ends, which lost 1 base and 4 bases, there was a span of 13 bases. CDR3 size: 16 residues. The V gene's germline CDR1 is LGHDT and CDR2 YNNKEL (reference sequence). As DNA, the CDR3 is TGTGCCAGCAGCCAAGGACCCGACGGCGGCACCGGGGAGCTGTTTTTT. It is translated as CASSQGPDGGTGELFF.

This chain uses TRBV5-1 with TRBJ2-3, with D possibly matching TRBD1 (5 bases). Germline CDR1 SGHRS, CDR2 YFSETQ. Trimming cost V 0 bases and J 6 bases, with 14 bases left between them. The CDR3 has 15 amino acids. The CDR3 nucleotides are TGCGCCAGCAGCTTGGTCGCGTCAGGGCGGGATACGCAGTATTTT. Its translation is CASSLVASGRDTQYF.

The chain couples TRBV28 to TRBJ2-7, with TRBD1 matching 9 bases. Germline-derived CDR1 and CDR2 are MDHEN and SYDVKM. Unmatched junction bases numbered 5, after V lost 5 bases and J lost 3 bases. The length of the CDR3 is 14 residues. The CDR3 loop reads CASSPGQGLYEQYF. CDR3 coding DNA: TGTGCCAGCAGTCCGGGACAGGGCCTCTACGAGCAGTACTTC.

This clone was recorded only once. V is TRBV12-5 and J is TRBJ2-3; 13 bases match TRBD2. CDR3 length: 20 amino acids. Trimming at V came to 1 base and at J to 2 bases, leaving 12 bases not matched to a gene. Germline V lookup: CDR1 LGHNT, CDR2 FRNRAP. CDR3 sequence reads: CASGLGGLAGEGANTDTQYF. The CDR3 DNA follows: TGTGCTAGTGGTTTGGGAGGACTAGCGGGAGAGGGGGCGAACACAGATACGCAGTATTTT.

The rearrangement links TRBV4-1 to TRBJ2-7, with D perhaps matching TRBD2 (5 bases). The length of the CDR3 is 15 residues. Trimming removed 1 base at V and 1 base at J, with 11 bases between. The V gene's germline CDR1 is MGHRA and CDR2 YSYEKL. CDR3 sequence reads: CASSQVRTGSYEQYF. The CDR3 DNA follows: TGCGCCAGCAGCCAAGTCCGTACGGGGTCCTACGAGCAGTACTTC.

V usage is TRBV7-8 and J usage is TRBJ1-1; perhaps TRBD1 as D (6 bases). This CDR3 is 16 amino acids long. Trimming left V 5 bases short and J 1 base short, with 17 bases between. Germline CDR1 SGHVS, CDR2 FQNEAQ. The CDR3, as DNA: TGTGCCAGCAGCCCATACCGGGGGGGGCAGAACACTGAAGCTTTCTTT. This sequence encodes CASSPYRGGQNTEAFF.

V and J are TRBV12-3 or TRBV12-4 and TRBJ1-5; D is possibly TRBD1 (5 bases). This CDR3 is built from 13 residues. V shed 5 bases and J shed 4 bases, with 9 bases lying between them. The CDR3 spells CASSQNRNQPQHF. The CDR3 nucleotides read TGTGCCAGCAGTCAAAACAGGAATCAGCCCCAGCATTTT.

The V and J genes are TRBV6-5 and TRBJ2-7, with TRBD2 matching over 8 bases. V lost 6 bases, J lost 5 bases, and 12 bases stayed unmatched. CDR3 length: 15 residues. CDR1 MNHEY and CDR2 SVGAGI come from the germline V gene. The chain's CDR3 is CASRERAGGSHEQYF. DNA of the CDR3: TGTGCCAGCAGAGAGAGGGCGGGAGGTAGCCACGAGCAGTACTTC.

The chain employs TRBV3-1 (or the pseudogene TRBV3-2) and TRBJ1-6; D is possibly TRBD1 (5 bases). V lost 4 bases and J lost 4, with 14 bases in between. The CDR3 totals 16 residues. The germline gives CDR1 LGHDT, CDR2 YNNKEL (reference sequence). CDR3 in amino acids: CASSPRGTEYNSPLHF. The CDR3 region has the DNA TGTGCCAGCAGCCCGCGAGGGACCGAGTATAATTCACCCCTCCACTTT.

The CDR3 bases are TGTGCCTGGACCGCCGGGACAGGACCTCATTCACCCCTCCACTTT. It yields the protein CAWTAGTGPHSPLHF. The genes are TRBV30 and TRBJ1-6; 8 bases line up with TRBD1. The germline CDR1 and CDR2 sequences are GTSNPN and SVGIG (reference sequence). Trimming took 4 bases from V and 8 from J; bases not matched to a gene: 10. This CDR3 spans 15 amino acids.

The rearrangement uses TRBV10-1 and TRBJ2-1, with 9 bases lining up with TRBD1. V gave up 4 bases and J gave up 8 bases; unmatched junction bases: 3. The CDR3 is 13 residues long. CDR1 is WNHNN, CDR2 SYGVQD, per germline (reference sequence). The DNA for the CDR3 is TGCGCCAGCAGTGCGGGACAGGGATATGAGCAGTTCTTC. Translation gives CASSAGQGYEQFF.

The gene calls are TRBV6-5 and TRBJ1-6; TRBD1 matches 7 bases. Per germline, CDR1 MNHEY and CDR2 SVGAGI. The CDR3 sequence is 14 residues long. The ends lost 4 bases at V and 7 bases at J; junction bases unmatched: 4. CDR3 loop: CASSWDSMNSPLHF. CDR3 coding DNA: TGTGCCAGCAGTTGGGACAGTATGAATTCACCCCTCCACTTT.

This chain joins TRBV18 and TRBJ1-6; tentatively, D is TRBD1 (5 bases). Trimming stripped 2 bases from V and 7 bases from J, with 18 bases between. Germline-derived CDR1 and CDR2 are KGHSH and LQKENI. The CDR3 is 17 amino acids. CDR3 protein: CASSPGPIDSPNSPLHF. The CDR3 coding sequence is TGTGCCAGCTCACCAGGTCCTATAGACAGCCCGAATTCACCCCTCCACTTT.

This chain joins TRBV6-5 and TRBJ2-7; weak D call: TRBD1 (6 bases). This CDR3 region has 14 residues. V lost 6 bases and J 2 bases, leaving 14 bases between the germline ends. Germline lookup yields CDR1 MNHEY and CDR2 SVGAGI. The CDR3 DNA sequence: TGTGCCAGCAGCGGAGTGAGACAGGCCTACGAGCAGTACTTC. As protein: CASSGVRQAYEQYF.

The sample holds one count of this clone. The gene calls are TRBV2 and TRBJ2-5; 12 bases fit TRBD2. This CDR3 contains 16 residues. Germline V lookup: CDR1 SNHLY, CDR2 FYNNEI. V shed 4 bases, J shed 5 bases, and the junction held 8 bases outside the gene matches. This CDR3 is CASSVLGLAGQETQYF. The CDR3 DNA reads as TGTGCCAGCAGTGTTCTCGGACTAGCGGGGCAGGAGACCCAGTACTTC.

The genes are TRBV5-1 and TRBJ2-3; the D gene is possibly TRBD2 (6 bases). The CDR3 is 15 residues long. Germline assignment: CDR1 SGHRS and CDR2 YFSETQ. Trimming left V 1 base short and J 0 bases short, with 9 bases between. The CDR3 here is CASSLTGDSTDTQYF. CDR3 nucleotides: TGCGCCAGCAGCTTGACGGGGGATAGCACAGATACGCAGTATTTT.

This chain links TRBV3-1 (or the pseudogene TRBV3-2) with TRBJ1-6; no reliable D call. V dropped 9 bases and J dropped 4 bases, with 10 bases sitting between them. The CDR3 consists of 13 residues. CDR1 and CDR2 (germline): LGHDT, YNNKEL (reference sequence). CDR3 sequence (DNA): TGTGCCAGTAGCGACGGATATAATTCACCCCTCCACTTT. Amino acid sequence: CASSDGYNSPLHF.

V usage is TRBV3-1 (or the pseudogene TRBV3-2) and J usage is TRBJ1-3, with TRBD1 matching over 10 bases. The CDR3 length is 15 residues. V shed 8 bases, J shed 3 bases, and the junction held 7 bases outside the gene matches. CDR1 and CDR2 (germline): LGHDT, YNNKEL (reference sequence). This CDR3 reads CASGRGTGDGNTIYF. The CDR3 bases are TGTGCCAGCGGACGGGGGACAGGGGATGGAAACACCATATATTTT.

The gene calls are TRBV4-2 and TRBJ2-7, with TRBD2 matching 16 bases. J was trimmed by 6 bases and V by 3 bases; bases with no gene match: 5. This CDR3 region has 16 residues. Germline CDR1 reads LGHNA; CDR2 reads YNFKEQ. The CDR3 spells CASSQGLAGGSFEQYF. The CDR3 coding sequence is TGTGCCAGCAGCCAGGGACTAGCGGGGGGGTCATTCGAGCAGTACTTC.

The chain employs TRBV9 and TRBJ2-1; D is possibly TRBD2 (5 bases). This CDR3 spans 17 amino acids. V was clipped by 0 bases and J by 6 bases, with 19 bases between them. The germline gives CDR1 SGDLS, CDR2 YYNGEE. CDR3 coding DNA: TGTGCCAGCAGCGTAGGGGAGAGCGCCCTTGGCGGCAATGAGCAGTTCTTC. Translating it yields CASSVGESALGGNEQFF.

The chain is built from TRBV4-1 and TRBJ1-5, with D maybe TRBD1 (5 bases). Germline loops: CDR1 MGHRA, CDR2 YSYEKL. Trimming took off 1 base at V and 7 bases at J, with 20 bases between the two ends. The CDR3 sequence is 17 residues long. DNA for the CDR3: TGCGCCAGCAGCCAAGCGGGGGGAGGCGGCGCCGGACAGCCCCAGCATTTT. Amino acid sequence: CASSQAGGGGAGQPQHF.

V and J are TRBV15 and TRBJ1-1, with a tentative D call TRBD1 (5 bases). V lost 2 bases and J 4 bases, leaving 17 bases between the germline ends. Germline CDR1 is LNHNV and CDR2 is YYDKDF (reference sequence). CDR3 length equals 16 residues. As DNA, the CDR3 is TGTGCCACCAGCAGACCGTTCCGGGGGGGGAGCACTGAAGCTTTCTTT. This encodes CATSRPFRGGSTEAFF. Full variable domain (outside the CDR3, taken from reference TRBV15 and TRBJ1-1): DAMVIQNPRYQVTQFGKPVTLSCSQTLNHNVMYWYQQKSSQAPKLLFHYYDKDFNNEADTPDNFQSRRPNTSFCFLDIRSPGLGDTAMYLCATSRPFRGGSTEAFFGQGTRLTVV.

In DNA form, the CDR3 reads TGTGCCAGCGCCGGGGGCTCCTACAATGAGCAGTTCTTC. Its protein product is CASAGGSYNEQFF. This chain links TRBV7-9 with TRBJ2-1; TRBD2 might be the D (6 bases). V lost 8 bases and J lost 0, with 8 bases in between. The CDR3 length is 13 residues. Germline assignment: CDR1 SEHNR and CDR2 FQNEAQ (reference sequence).